This T cell receptor beta chain stems from a study of cytomegalovirus exposure and HLA in healthy donors. The PCR made use of 60 Vbeta and 13 Jbeta primers. Assay: immunoSEQ multiplex PCR; the TCRdb copy retains only in-frame clones and omits some. Here the sample spans 130,000 or so clones, 65% to 75% being singletons. The germline gives CDR1 MDHEN, CDR2 SYDVKM. There are 15 residues in the CDR3. Trimming took off 6 bases at V and 3 bases at J, with 16 bases between the two ends. Study-wide results and caveats: Per published accounts, TCR beta sequences correctly predicted the HLA-A and HLA-B alleles of most subjects.

A word on this clone: Its antigen is undetermined.

The chain combines TRBV28 with TRBJ2-3; the D gene is possibly TRBD1 (8 bases). The sequenced material came from PBMCs. The TCR comes from a middle-aged man in good health and CMV-seropositive. In DNA form, the CDR3 reads TGTGCCAGCAGCTGGACAGGGAGGGGGACAGATACGCAGTATTTT. It codes for CASSWTGRGTDTQYF.